The 22 T cell receptor beta chains listed next were all sequenced from one sample in a study of graft-versus-host responses after intestinal transplantation. The assay was immunoSEQ multiplex PCR, and TCRdb's table has in-frame clones only and misses some. This table holds 40,000 or so clones, roughly 86% found once. The sample in question was PBMCs, obtained less than 280 days after transplant. Receptors were obtained from a human patient who received an intestinal transplant, so some T cells may come from the graft donor.

The gene calls are TRBV6-6 and TRBJ2-5, with D perhaps TRBD2 (7 bases). This CDR3 region has 15 residues. The V gene's germline CDR1 is MNHNY and CDR2 SVGAGI (reference sequence). The V end lost 6 bases, the J end lost 5 bases, and 19 bases lay between the germline ends. Written as DNA, the CDR3 is TGTGCCAGCAGCCGCCGACTAGGCGGGGGCGAGACCCAGTACTTC. Translating it yields CASSRRLGGGETQYF.

The rearrangement links TRBV13 to TRBJ2-3; the D gene is possibly TRBD1 (5 bases). This CDR3 has 12 residues. V was shortened by 5 bases and J by 8 bases, with 11 bases between the two germline ends. CDR1 and CDR2 (germline): PRHDT, FYEKMQ (reference sequence). CDR3 nucleotide sequence: TGTGCCAGCAGCCCCAGGGTTGGTACGCAGTATTTT. Encoded protein: CASSPRVGTQYF. Using reference TRBV13 and TRBJ2-3 for the parts outside the CDR3, the full variable domain is AAGVIQSPRHLIKEKRETATLKCYPIPRHDTVYWYQQGPGQDPQFLISFYEKMQSDKGSIPDRFSAQQFSDYHSELNMSSLELGDSALYFCASSPRVGTQYFGPGTRLTVL.

The chain uses TRBV6-1 and TRBJ1-2; maybe TRBD1 (5 bases). V lost 5 bases and J lost 8, with 21 bases in between. Germline V gives CDR1 MNHNS, CDR2 SASEGT. The CDR3 extends over 15 amino acids. Here the CDR3 reads CASSTTTGPPEGYTF. In DNA, the CDR3 is TGTGCCAGCAGTACAACAACGGGACCCCCTGAAGGCTACACCTTC.

The genes are TRBV29-1 and TRBJ2-7; TRBD1 matches at 11 bases. The CDR3 consists of 14 residues. After removal of 4 bases from V and 2 bases from J, the junction contained 4 bases not matched to a gene. The germline V gene has CDR1 SQVTM and CDR2 ANQGSEA. The CDR3 region is CSVGAGQGAYEQYF. CDR3 bases: TGCAGCGTTGGTGCGGGACAGGGGGCCTACGAGCAGTACTTC.

The gene calls are TRBV6-1 and TRBJ1-5, with D tentatively TRBD1 (5 bases). Trimming pared 7 bases from V and 6 bases from J, leaving 13 bases between. CDR1 is MNHNS, CDR2 SASEGT, per germline. This CDR3 comprises 13 residues. The CDR3 sequence is CASKGAGGQPQHF. In DNA form, the CDR3 reads TGTGCCAGCAAAGGGGCCGGTGGTCAGCCCCAGCATTTT.

The chain carries TRBV5-6 and TRBJ1-4, with 10 nucleotides matching TRBD1. This CDR3 region has 18 residues. Germline V lookup: CDR1 SGHDT, CDR2 YYEEEE. The ends lost 4 bases at V and 0 bases at J; junction bases unmatched: 9. CDR3 bases: TGTGCCAGCAGCACCTGGGACAGGGGCCCTTCAACTAATGAAAAACTGTTTTTT. Its translation is CASSTWDRGPSTNEKLFF.

The CDR3 bases are TGTGCCAGCAGCTATCCGGGACAGGCGTATAATGAAAAACTGTTTTTT. Amino acids: CASSYPGQAYNEKLFF. This chain links TRBV11-2 with TRBJ1-4, with 8 bases aligning to TRBD1. The CDR3 extends over 16 amino acids. Trimming removed 4 bases from V and 4 bases from J; junction bases left unmatched: 8. Germline V gene lookup returns CDR1 SGHAT and CDR2 FQNNGV. Together with reference TRBV11-2 and TRBJ1-4, the CDR3 gives the full variable domain: EAGVAQSPRYKIIEKRQSVAFWCNPISGHATLYWYQQILGQGPKLLIQFQNNGVVDDSQLPKDRFSAERLKGVDSTLKIQPAKLEDSAVYLCASSYPGQAYNEKLFFGSGTQLSVL.

The chain couples TRBV4-1 to TRBJ1-5; tentative D call: TRBD1 (5 bases). Deletions cut 1 base from V and 2 bases from J, with 15 bases between. Germline loops: CDR1 MGHRA, CDR2 YSYEKL. This CDR3 region has 17 residues. CDR3 DNA sequence: TGCGCCAGCAGCCAAGTCTCGGCGGAAGGGGGCAATCAGCCCCAGCATTTT. Its translation is CASSQVSAEGGNQPQHF.

The chain uses TRBV5-1 and TRBJ2-4, with TRBD2 matching 10 bases. Losses at the gene ends were 0 bases for V and 0 bases for J; bases not matched to a gene: 12. The CDR3 length is 20 residues. The germline gives CDR1 SGHRS, CDR2 YFSETQ. The CDR3 here is CASSLDTSGEGFLAKNIQYF. The CDR3 nucleotides are TGCGCCAGCAGCTTGGATACTAGCGGGGAAGGGTTTCTAGCCAAAAACATTCAGTACTTC.

The chain recombines TRBV7-2 with TRBJ2-3, with D perhaps TRBD2 (5 bases). CDR1 SGHTA and CDR2 FQGNSA come from the germline V gene. The CDR3 is 17 amino acids. The ends were cut back, 1 base at V and 0 bases at J, with 14 bases in the middle. This chain's CDR3 is CASSLGGWLYSTDTQYF. The DNA for the CDR3 is TGTGCCAGCAGCTTAGGAGGGTGGCTTTATAGCACAGATACGCAGTATTTT.

This clone was detected only a few times. The chain has TRBV5-1 and TRBJ2-7; D might be TRBD1 or TRBD2, each matching 5 bases. The germline V and J ends were trimmed by 7 bases and 6 bases, with 14 bases remaining between them. Per the germline V gene, CDR1 is SGHRS and CDR2 is YFSETQ. The CDR3 has 12 residues. CDR3 amino acids: CASGTTSLEQYF. The DNA for the CDR3 is TGCGCCAGCGGGACCACCTCGCTCGAGCAGTACTTC.

The chain carries TRBV2 and TRBJ1-2, with 10 nucleotides matching TRBD1. The ends lost 0 bases at V and 6 bases at J; junction bases unmatched: 4. Germline V lookup: CDR1 SNHLY, CDR2 FYNNEI. CDR3 length: 15 residues. CDR3 DNA: TGTGCCAGCAGTGAAGCTCCGGGACAGGGGAATGGCTACACCTTC. Translating it yields CASSEAPGQGNGYTF.

V usage is TRBV27 and J usage is TRBJ2-1; D could derive from TRBD1 or TRBD2 (5 bases each). V was trimmed by 4 bases and J by 8 bases, leaving 12 bases between them. The V gene's germline CDR1 is MNHEY and CDR2 SMNVEV (reference sequence). The CDR3 has 13 residues. The CDR3 region is CASSSPGTYEQFF. The CDR3 nucleotides are TGTGCCAGCAGTTCTCCGGGGACGTATGAGCAGTTCTTC.

J is TRBJ1-1 and V is TRBV10-1; D uncertain. Germline-derived CDR1 and CDR2 are WNHNN and SYGVQD (reference sequence). V lost 3 bases, J lost 1 base, and 3 bases lay in between. This CDR3 region has 12 residues. CDR3 sequence reads: CASSEGNTEAFF. CDR3 DNA sequence: TGCGCCAGCAGTGAAGGGAACACTGAAGCTTTCTTT.

This clone has more than one count but fewer than ten. The V gene is TRBV11-3, the J gene TRBJ2-3; no definite D call. Germline lookup yields CDR1 SGHNT and CDR2 YENEEA. The CDR3 has 16 amino acids. V was clipped by 0 bases and J by 7 bases, with 17 bases between them. CDR3 bases: TGTGCCAGCAGCTTAGAAACGGAAGGGCCACTTAATACGCAGTATTTT. Encoded protein: CASSLETEGPLNTQYF.

The V and J genes are TRBV5-1 and TRBJ2-7; D may match TRBD1 or TRBD2 (7 bases each). This CDR3 spans 13 amino acids. Trimming took off 4 bases at V and 5 bases at J, with 13 bases between the two ends. Germline V gene sequence: CDR1 SGHRS, CDR2 YFSETQ. CDR3: CASSPRGGHEQYF. The CDR3 DNA is TGCGCCAGCAGCCCCAGGGGGGGCCACGAGCAGTACTTC.

The rearrangement links TRBV2 to TRBJ2-2, with 7 bases fitting TRBD1. This CDR3 region has 14 residues. V shed 4 bases, J shed 7 bases, and the junction held 6 bases outside the gene matches. Germline CDR1 reads SNHLY; CDR2 reads FYNNEI. The CDR3 DNA reads as TGTGCCAGCAGTGTACAGGGGACGGGCGGGGAGCTGTTTTTT. Its translation: CASSVQGTGGELFF.

This chain joins TRBV11-2 and TRBJ1-2; 8 bases are shared with TRBD1. CDR3 length equals 16 residues. With 1 base clipped from V and 3 bases from J, the junction kept 7 bases outside the gene matches. Germline CDR1 and CDR2: SGHAT and FQNNGV. CDR3 DNA sequence: TGTGCCAGCAGCTTAGCTCCCCTGGACAGGGACTATGGCTACACCTTC. Protein sequence: CASSLAPLDRDYGYTF.

V is TRBV5-6 and J is TRBJ1-1, with D uncertain. Germline V gene data show CDR1 as SGHDT and CDR2 as YYEEEE. V was clipped by 0 bases and J by 0 bases, with 6 bases between them. The CDR3 covers 14 residues. DNA for the CDR3: TGTGCCAGCAGCTTGGTTGTAGTGAACACTGAAGCTTTCTTT. Protein sequence: CASSLVVVNTEAFF. Supplemented by reference TRBV5-6 and TRBJ1-1, the full variable domain reads DAGVTQSPTHLIKTRGQQVTLRCSPKSGHDTVSWYQQALGQGPQFIFQYYEEEERQRGNFPDRFSGHQFPNYSSELNVNALLLGDSALYLCASSLVVVNTEAFFGQGTRLTVV.

This clone was seen a single time. The rearrangement links TRBV11-3 to TRBJ1-2; no clear D gene. CDR3 length: 13 amino acids. Trimming took off 5 bases at V and 4 bases at J, with 11 bases between the two ends. Germline V gene sequence: CDR1 SGHNT, CDR2 YENEEA. The CDR3 reads CASSRDPVYGYTF. The DNA for the CDR3 is TGTGCCAGCAGCCGAGACCCGGTCTATGGCTACACCTTC.

In DNA, the CDR3 is TGTGCCAGCAGTTACTCTCTGGATGGCTACACCTTC. This codes for CASSYSLDGYTF. The V call is TRBV6-5, the J call TRBJ1-2; D is unresolved. V shed 0 bases and J shed 6 bases, with 5 bases lying between them. The CDR3 covers 12 residues. The germline V gene has CDR1 MNHEY and CDR2 SVGAGI.

J is TRBJ2-1 and V is TRBV19; a possible D gene is TRBD2 (7 bases). Germline V gene lookup returns CDR1 LNHDA and CDR2 SQIVND (reference sequence). Trimming cost V 4 bases and J 2 bases, with 18 bases left between them. This CDR3 comprises 17 residues. The CDR3 reads CASSSGGGGPTYNEQFF. The CDR3 DNA follows: TGTGCCAGTAGTAGTGGGGGGGGCGGGCCCACCTACAATGAGCAGTTCTTC.